One and the same sample provided the 20 T cell receptor beta chains below, sequenced in a study of beta chain features in type 1 diabetes. Expressed TCRB transcripts were sequenced because the isolated RNA had all been reverse transcribed beforehand. Assay used: immunoSEQ multiplex PCR; TCRdb lists only in-frame clones, some missing. The data show some 150,000 clones, about 7.1% seen once. The sequenced sample was central memory CD4+ T cells from blood. The receptors here all came from a woman aged 25 to 45 in good health.

There are a few counts of this clone. The chain recombines TRBV4-3 with TRBJ2-5, with a possible D match to TRBD1 (7 bases). The CDR3 runs to 16 residues. Germline CDR1 reads LGHNA; CDR2 reads YSLEER. Trimming took 0 bases from V and 5 from J, leaving 16 bases between them. For the CDR3, the DNA is TGCGCCAGCAGCCAAGATGTTGGTCAGGGGGGTGAGACCCAGTACTTC. Protein sequence: CASSQDVGQGGETQYF.

This clone turned up a few times. The gene calls are TRBV7-2 and TRBJ2-3; tentatively, D is TRBD2 (6 bases). There are 14 residues in the CDR3. Germline assignment: CDR1 SGHTA and CDR2 FQGNSA. V gave up 5 bases and J gave up 2 bases, with 11 bases separating them. The CDR3 DNA sequence: TGTGCCAGCAGCCCGACTAGTTCCACAGATACGCAGTATTTT. Its protein product is CASSPTSSTDTQYF.

This clone turned up a few times. The chain has TRBV7-2 and TRBJ2-1; D possibly corresponds to TRBD1 (5 bases). The CDR3 loop spans 13 amino acids. V shed 5 bases and J shed 8 bases, with 13 bases lying between them. Per the germline V gene, CDR1 is SGHTA and CDR2 is FQGNSA. The CDR3 loop reads CASSTQGGDEQFF. Here the CDR3 DNA reads TGTGCCAGCAGCACGCAGGGTGGTGATGAGCAGTTCTTC.

The chain is built from TRBV6-1 and TRBJ2-2, with a possible D match to TRBD1 (5 bases). V dropped 7 bases and J dropped 5 bases, with 8 bases sitting between them. CDR1 is MNHNS and CDR2 is SASEGT in the germline V gene. The CDR3 is made up of 12 amino acids. The CDR3 spells CASNHRTGELFF. The CDR3 coding sequence is TGTGCCAGCAATCACAGGACCGGGGAGCTGTTTTTT.

J is TRBJ1-6 and V is TRBV28; 7 bases agree with TRBD1. CDR1 and CDR2 from the germline V gene are MDHEN and SYDVKM. CDR3 length equals 13 residues. V was pared by 7 bases and J by 10 bases, with 7 bases of the junction left unmatched. CDR3 amino acids: CASTLQGDSPLHF. The CDR3 coding sequence is TGTGCCAGCACTCTCCAGGGGGACTCACCCCTCCACTTT.

This clone was observed a few times. The chain joins TRBV7-3 to TRBJ2-3; D call uncertain. CDR1 SGHTA and CDR2 FQGTGA come from the germline V gene. Trimming left V 2 bases short and J 4 bases short, with 7 bases between. The CDR3 extends over 13 amino acids. CDR3 loop: CASSLLRSDTQYF. The CDR3 DNA reads as TGTGCCAGCAGCTTACTGCGATCAGATACGCAGTATTTT.

The CDR3 here is CASISSNEQFF. The CDR3 DNA sequence: TGTGCCAGCATTTCGAGCAATGAGCAGTTCTTC. The chain combines TRBV6-1 with TRBJ2-1; the D is unclear. Trimming cost V 7 bases and J 6 bases, with 7 bases left between them. CDR3 length equals 11 residues. Germline V CDR1 and CDR2: MNHNS, SASEGT.

J is TRBJ2-1 and V is TRBV7-3; tentative D call: TRBD2 (7 bases). This CDR3 region has 15 residues. Trimming left V 0 bases short and J 8 bases short, with 14 bases between. Per the germline V gene, CDR1 is SGHTA and CDR2 is FQGTGA. CDR3 coding DNA: TGTGCCAGCAGCTTAACGCGGGGGCAGTACGATGAGCAGTTCTTC. Translated: CASSLTRGQYDEQFF.

The sample holds many counts of this clone. The chain has TRBV27 and TRBJ2-7; D unclear. Trimming left V 6 bases short and J 2 bases short, with 11 bases between. The V gene's germline CDR1 is MNHEY and CDR2 SMNVEV (reference sequence). The CDR3 spans 13 residues. The CDR3 region is CASSLREAYEQYF. The CDR3 DNA is TGTGCCAGCAGCTTACGCGAAGCCTACGAGCAGTACTTC.

This clone showed up just a few times. The J gene is TRBJ2-5, the V gene TRBV9; 7 bases map to TRBD1. After removal of 5 bases from V and 5 bases from J, the junction contained 9 bases not matched to a gene. The CDR3 has 14 residues. CDR1 and CDR2 from the germline V gene are SGDLS and YYNGEE. The CDR3 region is CASSPHTGVETQYF. DNA for the CDR3: TGTGCCAGCAGTCCCCACACAGGGGTTGAGACCCAGTACTTC.

This rearrangement joins TRBV7-2 to TRBJ2-7; no reliable D call. CDR1 SGHTA and CDR2 FQGNSA come from the germline V gene. This CDR3 has 13 amino acids. The V end lost 1 base, the J end lost 0 bases, and 4 bases lay between the germline ends. CDR3 sequence (DNA): TGTGCCAGCAGCTTAGAGCACTCCTACGAGCAGTACTTC. Its protein is CASSLEHSYEQYF.

The chain links TRBV28 to TRBJ1-1; D may be TRBD1 (6 bases). Per the germline V gene, CDR1 is MDHEN and CDR2 is SYDVKM. The CDR3 covers 15 residues. Trimming took off 2 bases at V and 3 bases at J, with 13 bases between the two ends. This CDR3 is CASSLATGRYTEAFF. Written as DNA, the CDR3 is TGTGCCAGCAGTTTAGCGACAGGCAGGTACACTGAAGCTTTCTTT.

This clone appeared a few times. The V gene is TRBV4-3, the J gene TRBJ2-3; 14 bases are a match to TRBD2. J was trimmed by 3 bases and V by 4 bases; bases with no gene match: 6. CDR3 length: 17 residues. CDR1 and CDR2 from the germline V gene are LGHNA and YSLEER. The CDR3 DNA is TGCGCCAGCAGCCCCGGACTAGCGGGAGGCGGTACAGATACGCAGTATTTT. As protein: CASSPGLAGGGTDTQYF.

The J gene is TRBJ1-5, the V gene TRBV6-8; D perhaps matches TRBD1 (5 bases). CDR1 and CDR2 (germline): MNHGY, SAAAGT. Trimming left V 2 bases short and J 5 bases short, with 13 bases between. This CDR3 has 15 amino acids. CDR3 region: CASSYRGWVHQPQHF. DNA of the CDR3: TGTGCCAGCAGTTACAGGGGTTGGGTTCATCAGCCCCAGCATTTT.

This clone was detected only a few times. The chain has TRBV6-5 and TRBJ2-7; D perhaps matches TRBD1 (5 bases). Germline CDR1 MNHEY, CDR2 SVGAGI. The CDR3 sequence is 14 residues long. V was shortened by 7 bases and J by 1 base, with 14 bases between the two germline ends. As DNA, the CDR3 is TGTGCCAGCAAATCACAACAGGCGTCCTACGAGCAGTACTTC. The encoded protein is CASKSQQASYEQYF.

Only a few counts were recorded for this clone. The CDR3, as DNA: TGTGCCTGGACCGCGACCGGACTAGCCAACAAGGGACCCTACGAGCAGTACTTC. Its translation: CAWTATGLANKGPYEQYF. The chain uses TRBV30 and TRBJ2-7; 8 bases agree with TRBD2. The CDR3 has 18 residues. The V gene's germline CDR1 is GTSNPN and CDR2 SVGIG (reference sequence). The V and J ends lost 4 bases and 2 bases, in that order; junction bases with no gene match: 19.

The chain's CDR3 is CASIQRGGINQPQHF. The DNA of the CDR3 is TGTGCCAGTATCCAACGGGGGGGGATCAATCAGCCCCAGCATTTT. The chain has TRBV19 and TRBJ1-5; tentatively, D is TRBD1 (5 bases). Trimming cost V 7 bases and J 3 bases, with 16 bases left between them. CDR3 length: 15 amino acids. CDR1 and CDR2 from the germline V gene are LNHDA and SQIVND (reference sequence).

The J gene is TRBJ2-1, the V gene TRBV11-2; 8 bases line up with TRBD2. This CDR3 has 11 residues. CDR1 and CDR2 (germline): SGHAT, FQNNGV. V was clipped by 5 bases and J by 15 bases; unmatched bases: 6. For the CDR3, the DNA is TGTGCCAGCAGCCCTGGCGGACTAGCGTTCTTC. Translating it yields CASSPGGLAFF.

V gene TRBV29-1 combines with J gene TRBJ2-3; the match to TRBD2 covers 10 bases. Germline lookup yields CDR1 SQVTM and CDR2 ANQGSEA. The CDR3 has 15 amino acids. Trimming cost V 5 bases and J 5 bases; bases outside gene matches: 10. The chain's CDR3 is CSVTVSGRAVDTQYF. The CDR3 DNA reads TGCAGCGTTACCGTAAGCGGGAGGGCCGTAGATACGCAGTATTTT.

There are many counts of this clone. The chain combines TRBV7-3 with TRBJ2-3, with TRBD2 identical over 7 bases. Unmatched junction bases numbered 13, after V lost 1 base and J lost 0 bases. There are 19 residues in the CDR3. Germline lookup yields CDR1 SGHTA and CDR2 FQGTGA. The CDR3 DNA follows: TGTGCCAGCAGCTTAAGCTCCGCTAGCGGCCAAACTAGCACAGATACGCAGTATTTT. It translates to CASSLSSASGQTSTDTQYF.